This T cell receptor beta chain was sequenced during a study of early T cells in non-severe SARS-CoV-2 infection (dated by TCRdb to about 2021). Describing the broader study: Because TCR sequencing was done on bulk RNA from unsorted whole blood, the alpha and beta chains could not be paired.

The research as a whole found: VDJdb matching was skewed toward anti-spike CD8 responses and likely underestimated virus-specific expansions, missing private and CD4 specificities.

In its sample, this clonotype was seen a few times. It lacks a known antigen. There are no base qualities to consult, and no much larger clone falls within one base. This was a case-control study nested in a cohort of healthcare workers in London, UK, who had nasopharyngeal swab PCR tests and blood samples taken every week. Healthcare workers were enrolled in the week of the UK lockdown, from 23 to 31 March 2020, and were followed every week for up to roughly 15 weeks. Between the V and J ends, shortened by 0 bases and 7 bases respectively, the junction contains 7 bases. Taken from the germline V gene, the CDR1 and CDR2 loops are KGHSH and LQKENI. The CDR3 sequence holds 14 residues, the cysteine and phenylalanine included. The CDR3 DNA has 42 bases and is translated from base 1. Libraries were constructed by 5' RACE. Sequencing was performed on a NextSeq 500. Unique molecular identifiers were attached to individual cDNA molecules in the TCR library protocol so that sequencing error and PCR bias could be corrected. TCR alpha and beta chains were both sequenced, and the abundances of alpha and beta sequences in each sample were closely correlated with each other. From the authors' description of their analysis: Decombinator V4 was used to annotate the V gene, J gene and CDR3 of the TCR sequences. TCRs were defined as expanded if a significant change between any two time points was detected under a Poisson model with p below 0.0001. TCR abundances were normalised to the total number of TCRs sequenced per sample and were expressed as counts per million. TRAV1-2 paired with TRAJ12, TRAJ20 or TRAJ33 defined MAIT TCRs, while TRAV10 paired with TRAJ18 defined iNKT TCRs. VDJdb, accessed 1 November 2021, was searched for CMV, EBV and SARS-CoV-2 annotated TCRs, with TCRs annotated for multiple antigens excluded. The public sequencing data were trimmed at Q25 with fastp and processed into clonotypes with MiXCR by TCRdb, which kept only in-frame beta chains. Each CDR3 protein gets just one entry, which takes the most common genes and DNA from the rows behind it. TCRdb's processing, not the authors', yielded these V and J calls. The sample has approximately 70,000 distinct CDR3 sequences on record, roughly 4.7% of them singletons. Under 8% of the sample rests with the top ten.

The starting material was whole blood, obtained at baseline. This sequence uses TRBV18 and TRBJ2-6; too little of a D gene remains to name it. This clonotype was obtained from an adult who was a healthcare worker with PCR-confirmed SARS-CoV-2 infection or an uninfected control (not recorded which). The CDR3 sequence is CASSPPGIANVLTF. The DNA sequence is TGTGCCAGCTCACCACCAGGGATTGCCAACGTCCTGACTTTC.